The entry below describes one T cell receptor (beta chain). Sequencing used immunoSEQ multiplex PCR; TCRdb keeps in-frame clones, though not all of them. The sample includes approximately 840,000 clones, around 96% of them seen just once. CD8 cells regarded as naive lacked CD45RO, were positively chosen for CCR7, and omitted terminally differentiated effector memory CD45RA+ cells. This CDR3 has 13 residues. The data were obtained in a study of shared clonotypes between healthy human individuals. This receptor was identified in a man younger than 40 in good health. The gene calls are TRBV21-1 and TRBJ2-1; whether TRBD1, the table's D call, matches the DNA was not checked. TRBV21-1 is a documented pseudogene. The sequenced sample consisted of naive CD8+ T cells sorted from blood. CDR3 sequence (DNA): TGTGCCAGCGTCCAGGGTCGGTACAATGAGCAGTTCTTC. As protein: CASVQGRYNEQFF.